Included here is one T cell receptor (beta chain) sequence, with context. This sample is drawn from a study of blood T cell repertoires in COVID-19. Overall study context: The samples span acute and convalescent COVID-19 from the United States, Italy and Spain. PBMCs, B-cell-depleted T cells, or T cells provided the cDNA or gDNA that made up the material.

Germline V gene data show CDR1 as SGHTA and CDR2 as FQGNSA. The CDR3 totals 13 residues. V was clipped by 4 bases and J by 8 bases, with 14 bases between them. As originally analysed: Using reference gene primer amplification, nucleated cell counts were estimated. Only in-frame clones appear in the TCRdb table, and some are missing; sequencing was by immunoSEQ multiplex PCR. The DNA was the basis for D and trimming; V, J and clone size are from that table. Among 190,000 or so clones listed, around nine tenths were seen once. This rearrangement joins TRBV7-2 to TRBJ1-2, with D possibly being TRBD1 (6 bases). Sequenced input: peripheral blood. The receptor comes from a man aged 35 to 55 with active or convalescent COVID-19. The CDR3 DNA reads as TGTGCCAGCAGCTCAAGACAGGTTTACGGCTACACCTTC. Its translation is CASSSRQVYGYTF.